This T cell receptor (beta chain) appears in the sequencing data of a study of blood T cell repertoires in COVID-19. The wider study: PBMCs, B-cell-depleted T cells, or T cells provided the cDNA or gDNA that made up the material.

Germline CDR1 and CDR2: ENHRY and SYGVKD. Deletions cut 10 bases from V and 0 bases from J, with 13 bases between. This CDR3 has 13 residues. As processed by the authors: How many nucleated cells were present was estimated from reference gene primer amplification. The table came from immunoSEQ multiplex PCR; TCRdb's copy has only in-frame clones and leaves some out. That table supplies the V and J calls and clone size; D and trimming were determined from the DNA. The sample lists 300,000 to 400,000 clones, around 87% occurring once. In Seattle, patients joined the study during active infection and were tracked longitudinally.

This receptor was obtained from a woman aged 55-69 years with COVID-19, enrolled during active disease. The sequencing sample was made of peripheral blood. The V gene is TRBV10-3, the J gene TRBJ2-7, with TRBD2 as a possible D gene (5 bases). The CDR3 reads CATADGNSYEQYF. The CDR3 DNA reads TGTGCCACAGCGGACGGAAACTCCTACGAGCAGTACTTC.